These T cell receptor beta chains were read from a single sample in a study of OX40 agonist ivuxolimab in advanced cancers. The table came from immunoSEQ multiplex PCR; TCRdb's copy has only in-frame clones and leaves some out. The table lists about 38,000 clones, roughly 80% of them singletons. Sequenced material: CD4+ or CD8+ T cells sorted from blood, taken in a trial of the OX40 agonist ivuxolimab. These receptors originate from an adult with an advanced solid tumor such as melanoma, head and neck, liver or kidney cancer. Each CDR3 is given without its conserved first and last residue.

CDR3: ASSLATRETQY; J: TRBJ2-5; V: TRBV5-5
CDR3: ASSSYYGYT; J: TRBJ1-2; V: TRBV28
CDR3: ASSGRGEQF; J: TRBJ2-1; V: TRBV13
CDR3: ASSIFAGNTGELF; J: TRBJ2-2; V: TRBV19
CDR3: ASSAGPWTDNSPLH; J: TRBJ1-6; V: TRBV9
CDR3: SATRSTGERNEQY; J: TRBJ2-7; V: TRBV29-1
CDR3: ASSSGGLSY; J: TRBJ2-7; V: TRBV27
CDR3: ASSASGSTDTQY; J: TRBJ2-3; V: TRBV7-2
CDR3: ASRKAGGTQTQY; J: TRBJ2-5; V: TRBV7-8
CDR3: ASRADSRTEAF; J: TRBJ1-1; V: TRBV5-1
CDR3: ACSGGANVLT; J: TRBJ2-6; V: TRBV30
CDR3: ASSVVKGPGVSTDTQY; J: TRBJ2-3; V: TRBV9
CDR3: ASTWDTMNTEAF; J: TRBJ1-1; V: TRBV5-1
CDR3: ASTGGGAVTGELF; J: TRBJ2-2; V: TRBV7-2
CDR3: AWAPGNTIY; J: TRBJ1-3; V: TRBV30
CDR3: ASSPQGAVASGNTIY; J: TRBJ1-3; V: TRBV18
CDR3: ASRRQGDHEQY; J: .; V: TRBV5-1
CDR3: ASSVAGQSYEQY; J: TRBJ2-7; V: TRBV9
CDR3: ASSPGLPTDTQY; J: TRBJ2-3; V: TRBV11-2
CDR3: ASSPTGGAYEQY; J: TRBJ2-7; V: TRBV11-2
CDR3: ASSPSELIADYNEQF; J: TRBJ2-1; V: TRBV10-1
CDR3: ASSIQETQY; J: TRBJ2-5; V: TRBV7-9
CDR3: ASSLAPGGTDTQY; J: TRBJ2-3; V: TRBV5-1
CDR3: ASSHNTPNTGELF; J: TRBJ2-2; V: TRBV6-5
CDR3: ASSLGGREGETQY; J: TRBJ2-5; V: TRBV5-4
CDR3: ASSAQGQAIHYEQY; J: TRBJ2-7; V: TRBV4-2
CDR3: ASSPDRALSYEQY; J: TRBJ2-7; V: TRBV19
CDR3: ASSPHGTAYNEQF; J: TRBJ2-1; V: TRBV28
CDR3: ASSLGLTPIGGTYGYT; J: TRBJ1-2; V: TRBV5-6
CDR3: ASSLATGPYPYEQY; J: TRBJ2-7; V: TRBV5-1
CDR3: ASSPGLAGSYNEQF; J: TRBJ2-1; V: TRBV10-1
CDR3: ASGGQYNSPLH; J: TRBJ1-6; V: TRBV19
CDR3: ASSLGTLSNQPQH; J: TRBJ1-5; V: TRBV7-6
CDR3: ASSGTGREKLF; J: TRBJ1-4; V: TRBV6-1
CDR3: ASSLDRFTEAF; J: TRBJ1-1; V: TRBV11-2
CDR3: ASSVRGTSGRGEQF; J: TRBJ2-1; V: TRBV9
CDR3: ASSNRGAEAF; J: TRBJ1-1; V: TRBV2